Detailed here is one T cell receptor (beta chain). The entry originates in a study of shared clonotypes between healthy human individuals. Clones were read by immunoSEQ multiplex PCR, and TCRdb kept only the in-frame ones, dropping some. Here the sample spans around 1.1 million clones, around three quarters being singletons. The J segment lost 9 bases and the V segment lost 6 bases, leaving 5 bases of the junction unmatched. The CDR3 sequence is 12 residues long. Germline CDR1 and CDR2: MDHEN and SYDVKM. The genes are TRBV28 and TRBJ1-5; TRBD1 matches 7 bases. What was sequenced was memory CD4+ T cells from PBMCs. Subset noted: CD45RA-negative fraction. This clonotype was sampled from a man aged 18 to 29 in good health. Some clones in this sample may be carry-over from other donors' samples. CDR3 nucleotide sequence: TGTGCCAGCAGATACAGGGGATCGCCCCAGCATTTT. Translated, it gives CASRYRGSPQHF.